This is a list of T cell receptor beta chains from one sample in a study of CD8+ T cells in alopecia areata. Clones were read by immunoSEQ multiplex PCR, and TCRdb kept only the in-frame ones, dropping some. The table records a few hundred thousand clones, under 80% of them present only once. Sample: CD4+ T cells sorted from blood, taken at week 0. The origin of the receptors is a human donor with alopecia areata. Both conserved end residues are part of each CDR3. Fields, in order: V gene, clone size, J gene, D gene, CDR3 protein, CDR3 DNA. The D gene is left open where the match is weak. Only part of the rows carry a size: once, few, many, or a class if the clone is expanded.

v_gene: TRBV30
abundance: -
j_gene: TRBJ2-7
d_gene: -
CDR3aa: CAWRDSYEQYF
CDR3nt: TGTGCCTGGAGAGACTCCTACGAGCAGTACTTC

v_gene: TRBV7-8
abundance: -
j_gene: TRBJ2-3
d_gene: TRBD2
CDR3aa: CASSAGLVLDTQYF
CDR3nt: TGTGCCAGCAGCGCGGGACTAGTTCTAGATACGCAGTATTTT

v_gene: TRBV30
abundance: -
j_gene: TRBJ1-6
d_gene: TRBD1
CDR3aa: CAWRPQGGSPLHF
CDR3nt: TGTGCCTGGAGACCACAGGGGGGTTCACCCCTCCACTTT

v_gene: TRBV29-1
abundance: -
j_gene: TRBJ1-1
d_gene: TRBD1
CDR3aa: CSVEDGTGTEAFF
CDR3nt: TGCAGCGTTGAAGATGGGACAGGGACTGAAGCTTTCTTT

v_gene: TRBV7-9
abundance: -
j_gene: TRBJ1-6
d_gene: -
CDR3aa: CASSFDGYNSPLHF
CDR3nt: TGTGCCAGCAGCTTTGACGGTTATAATTCACCCCTCCACTTT

v_gene: TRBV4-3
abundance: few
j_gene: TRBJ2-7
d_gene: -
CDR3aa: CASSQDLGAKSEQYF
CDR3nt: TGCGCCAGCAGCCAAGATCTGGGGGCAAAAAGCGAGCAGTACTTC

v_gene: TRBV5-1
abundance: -
j_gene: TRBJ2-7
d_gene: TRBD1
CDR3aa: CASSSGQVGYEQYF
CDR3nt: TGCGCCAGCAGCTCGGGACAGGTGGGCTACGAGCAGTACTTC

v_gene: TRBV6-5
abundance: few
j_gene: TRBJ2-1
d_gene: -
CDR3aa: CASSYSGLAGNEQFF
CDR3nt: TGTGCCAGCAGTTACTCAGGGCTAGCTGGCAATGAGCAGTTCTTC

v_gene: TRBV30
abundance: -
j_gene: TRBJ2-1
d_gene: TRBD1
CDR3aa: CAWSSGTGVHNEQFF
CDR3nt: TGTGCCTGGAGTTCCGGGACAGGGGTCCACAATGAGCAGTTCTTC

v_gene: TRBV14
abundance: -
j_gene: TRBJ1-2
d_gene: -
CDR3aa: CASSQARGLGYTF
CDR3nt: TGTGCCAGCAGCCAGGCGCGGGGGCTTGGCTACACCTTC

v_gene: TRBV6-5
abundance: -
j_gene: TRBJ2-5
d_gene: -
CDR3aa: CASTDATNQETQYF
CDR3nt: TGTGCCAGCACCGACGCCACCAACCAAGAGACCCAGTACTTC

v_gene: TRBV9
abundance: many
j_gene: TRBJ2-2
d_gene: TRBD2
CDR3aa: CASSVGTSRAGELFF
CDR3nt: TGTGCCAGCAGCGTAGGGACTAGCAGAGCCGGGGAGCTGTTTTTT

v_gene: TRBV2
abundance: few
j_gene: TRBJ1-4
d_gene: -
CDR3aa: CASSRTGNEKLFF
CDR3nt: TGTGCCAGCAGTCGTACAGGGAATGAAAAACTGTTTTTT

v_gene: TRBV30
abundance: few
j_gene: TRBJ2-7
d_gene: TRBD1
CDR3aa: CAWSVRQGATEQYF
CDR3nt: TGTGCCTGGAGTGTTCGCCAGGGGGCGACCGAGCAGTACTTC

v_gene: TRBV29-1
abundance: -
j_gene: TRBJ2-5
d_gene: -
CDR3aa: CSVLSKETQYF
CDR3nt: TGCAGCGTGCTGTCAAAAGAGACCCAGTACTTC

v_gene: TRBV18
abundance: few
j_gene: TRBJ1-6
d_gene: -
CDR3aa: CASSPQSSYNSPLHF
CDR3nt: TGTGCCAGCTCACCGCAAAGCTCCTATAATTCACCCCTCCACTTT

v_gene: TRBV29-1
abundance: -
j_gene: TRBJ1-1
d_gene: -
CDR3aa: CSAAGTPVNTEAFF
CDR3nt: TGCAGCGCCGCGGGAACGCCGGTGAACACTGAAGCTTTCTTT

v_gene: TRBV29-1
abundance: -
j_gene: TRBJ1-1
d_gene: TRBD1
CDR3aa: CSVKTGDTEAFF
CDR3nt: TGCAGCGTTAAGACAGGGGATACTGAAGCTTTCTTT

v_gene: TRBV29-1
abundance: -
j_gene: TRBJ2-1
d_gene: -
CDR3aa: CSVDVAGSSYNEQFF
CDR3nt: TGCAGCGTTGACGTTGCGGGGAGCTCCTACAATGAGCAGTTCTTC

v_gene: TRBV29-1
abundance: few
j_gene: TRBJ2-7
d_gene: -
CDR3aa: CSAPDGLETYEQYF
CDR3nt: TGCAGCGCCCCAGACGGACTTGAGACCTACGAGCAGTACTTC

v_gene: TRBV6-5
abundance: -
j_gene: TRBJ1-1
d_gene: -
CDR3aa: CASSWTDMNTEAFF
CDR3nt: TGTGCCAGCAGCTGGACAGACATGAACACTGAAGCTTTCTTT

v_gene: TRBV14
abundance: few
j_gene: TRBJ2-1
d_gene: -
CDR3aa: CASSQVRGAEQFF
CDR3nt: TGTGCCAGCAGCCAAGTTAGGGGTGCTGAGCAGTTCTTC

v_gene: TRBV29-1
abundance: -
j_gene: TRBJ2-6
d_gene: -
CDR3aa: CSVQGFPSSGANVLTF
CDR3nt: TGCAGCGTGCAGGGGTTTCCTTCCTCTGGGGCCAACGTCCTGACTTTC

v_gene: TRBV29-1
abundance: -
j_gene: TRBJ1-2
d_gene: -
CDR3aa: CSGRVPADYGYTF
CDR3nt: TGCAGCGGCCGGGTTCCAGCAGACTATGGCTACACCTTC

v_gene: TRBV4-2
abundance: -
j_gene: TRBJ2-1
d_gene: TRBD2
CDR3aa: CASSQAGGTNEQFF
CDR3nt: TGTGCCAGCAGCCAAGCGGGGGGGACCAATGAGCAGTTCTTC

v_gene: TRBV30
abundance: -
j_gene: TRBJ2-3
d_gene: -
CDR3aa: CAWTGWDTQYF
CDR3nt: TGTGCCTGGACGGGGTGGGATACGCAGTATTTT

v_gene: TRBV4-3
abundance: -
j_gene: TRBJ1-4
d_gene: -
CDR3aa: CASSPDQGPTEKLFF
CDR3nt: TGCGCCAGCAGCCCAGATCAGGGACCTACAGAGAAACTGTTTTTT

v_gene: TRBV9
abundance: -
j_gene: TRBJ2-5
d_gene: -
CDR3aa: CASSVTPRAETQYF
CDR3nt: TGTGCCAGCAGCGTAACCCCCAGGGCAGAGACCCAGTACTTC

v_gene: TRBV19
abundance: -
j_gene: TRBJ1-5
d_gene: TRBD1
CDR3aa: CASSITGVWQPQHF
CDR3nt: TGTGCCAGTAGTATTACAGGGGTCTGGCAGCCCCAGCATTTT

v_gene: TRBV20-1
abundance: -
j_gene: TRBJ2-5
d_gene: -
CDR3aa: CSARGEETQYF
CDR3nt: TGCAGTGCTAGAGGTGAAGAGACCCAGTACTTC

v_gene: TRBV30
abundance: -
j_gene: TRBJ1-2
d_gene: TRBD1
CDR3aa: CAWRAGTGHYGYTF
CDR3nt: TGTGCCTGGAGGGCCGGGACAGGGCACTATGGCTACACCTTC

v_gene: TRBV14
abundance: -
j_gene: TRBJ2-1
d_gene: -
CDR3aa: CASSSDYLNEQFF
CDR3nt: TGTGCCAGCTCCTCGGACTACCTCAATGAGCAGTTCTTC

v_gene: TRBV29-1
abundance: -
j_gene: TRBJ2-7
d_gene: -
CDR3aa: CSVSNWTFEQYF
CDR3nt: TGCAGCGTTTCTAACTGGACCTTCGAGCAGTACTTC

v_gene: TRBV29-1
abundance: -
j_gene: TRBJ1-2
d_gene: -
CDR3aa: CSVGEGGYTF
CDR3nt: TGCAGCGTTGGAGAGGGAGGCTACACCTTC

v_gene: TRBV4-2
abundance: -
j_gene: TRBJ1-1
d_gene: -
CDR3aa: CASSPRTPMNTEAFF
CDR3nt: TGTGCCAGCAGCCCCCGGACCCCCATGAACACTGAAGCTTTCTTT

v_gene: TRBV7-9
abundance: -
j_gene: TRBJ2-6
d_gene: -
CDR3aa: CASSSNSGANVLTF
CDR3nt: TGTGCCAGCAGTTCGAACTCTGGGGCCAACGTCCTGACTTTC

v_gene: TRBV5-6
abundance: few
j_gene: TRBJ2-3
d_gene: -
CDR3aa: CASTTAGTDTQYF
CDR3nt: TGTGCCAGCACCACTGCCGGCACAGATACGCAGTATTTT

v_gene: TRBV30
abundance: -
j_gene: TRBJ1-4
d_gene: -
CDR3aa: CAWSVPTGYLEKLFF
CDR3nt: TGTGCCTGGAGTGTCCCGACCGGCTACCTCGAAAAACTGTTTTTT

v_gene: TRBV4-1
abundance: once
j_gene: TRBJ2-1
d_gene: TRBD2
CDR3aa: CASSSRGGHEQFF
CDR3nt: TGCGCCAGCAGTTCCCGGGGGGGCCATGAGCAGTTCTTC

v_gene: TRBV10-3
abundance: -
j_gene: TRBJ2-1
d_gene: TRBD2
CDR3aa: CAISSVGSGGANEQFF
CDR3nt: TGTGCCATCAGTTCAGTGGGAAGCGGGGGGGCCAATGAGCAGTTCTTC

v_gene: TRBV2
abundance: few
j_gene: TRBJ2-3
d_gene: TRBD2
CDR3aa: CASSEAEPGLRADTQYF
CDR3nt: TGTGCCAGCAGTGAAGCTGAACCGGGACTACGCGCAGATACGCAGTATTTT

v_gene: TRBV28
abundance: few
j_gene: TRBJ1-1
d_gene: -
CDR3aa: CASRGKPEAFF
CDR3nt: TGTGCCAGCAGAGGAAAGCCTGAAGCTTTCTTT

v_gene: TRBV5-1
abundance: -
j_gene: TRBJ2-6
d_gene: -
CDR3aa: CASSLVTGANVLTF
CDR3nt: TGCGCCAGCAGCTTGGTAACCGGGGCCAACGTCCTGACTTTC

v_gene: TRBV6-6
abundance: -
j_gene: TRBJ2-1
d_gene: -
CDR3aa: CASTLGIEQFF
CDR3nt: TGTGCCAGCACCCTAGGGATAGAGCAGTTCTTC

v_gene: TRBV10-3
abundance: once
j_gene: TRBJ2-7
d_gene: -
CDR3aa: CAISELREAYEQYF
CDR3nt: TGTGCCATCAGTGAGCTCAGGGAAGCCTACGAGCAGTACTTC

v_gene: TRBV7-9
abundance: -
j_gene: TRBJ1-1
d_gene: -
CDR3aa: CASRDRGQTEAFF
CDR3nt: TGTGCCAGCAGAGACCGGGGGCAAACTGAAGCTTTCTTT

v_gene: TRBV7-2
abundance: -
j_gene: TRBJ1-5
d_gene: -
CDR3aa: CASSLINNQPQHF
CDR3nt: TGTGCCAGCAGCTTAATTAACAATCAGCCCCAGCATTTT

v_gene: TRBV7-6
abundance: few
j_gene: TRBJ2-7
d_gene: TRBD1
CDR3aa: CASSLTGGGYEQYF
CDR3nt: TGTGCCAGCAGCTTAACAGGGGGCGGCTACGAGCAGTACTTC